One sample yielded the 11 T cell receptor beta chains listed below, sequenced in a study of T cells in Graves' hyperthyroidism and ophthalmopathy (dated by TCRdb to about 2019). The receptor library was made with multiplex PCR. Sequencing instrument: Illumina HiSeq 2000. Amplification of TCR beta CDR3 regions was carried out from RNA transcripts. The first round of RT-PCR for the TCR CDR3 was performed with the HTBI primer set and the Qiagen OneStep RT-PCR kit. TCRdb cleaned the public reads at Q25 with fastp, built clones with MiXCR and kept in-frame beta chains. CDR3 protein sequences are deduplicated, and each keeps its most common genes and DNA. This sample lists 600,000 to 700,000 distinct CDR3 sequences; roughly 15% were detected once. The top ten clones comprise around 4.5% of the sample. Source material: blood. The receptors come from a woman aged 40 to 55 with Graves' ophthalmopathy.

This clonotype came up many times. The J gene is TRBJ2-2, the V gene TRBV28; D is perhaps TRBD1 (5 bases). With 6 bases removed from V and 4 bases from J, the gap between germline ends came to 15 bases. Looked up from germline, CDR1 is MDHEN and CDR2 is SYDVKM. This CDR3 has 15 residues. The CDR3 sequence is CASSRRVWVTGELFF. The CDR3 DNA follows: TGTGCCAGCAGCCGCAGGGTATGGGTCACCGGGGAGCTGTTTTTT.

This clonotype was counted many times. The genes are TRBV7-8 and TRBJ2-2; D is ambiguous. Germline V CDR1 and CDR2: SGHVS, FQNEAQ. CDR3 length: 14 residues. V was cut by 4 bases and J by 4 bases, with 10 bases left in between. The CDR3 loop is CASSSTYSTGELFF. CDR3 DNA sequence: TGTGCCAGCAGCTCGACCTACAGCACCGGGGAGCTGTTTTTT. The variable domain in full, with the rest retrieved from reference TRBV7-8 and TRBJ2-2, is GAGVSQSPRYKVAKRGQDVALRCDPISGHVSLFWYQQALGQGPEFLTYFQNEAQLDKSGLPSDRFFAERPEGSVSTLKIQRTQQEDSAVYLCASSSTYSTGELFFGEGSRLTVL.

This clonotype was found many times. V gene TRBV6-1 combines with J gene TRBJ1-2; perhaps TRBD1 as D (5 bases). Germline V gene lookup returns CDR1 MNHNS and CDR2 SASEGT. The ends were cut back, 10 bases at V and 2 bases at J, with 17 bases in the middle. The CDR3 runs to 14 residues. The CDR3 bases are TGTGCCATCGAAAAGGCTCGGGGGAACTATGGCTACACCTTC. Protein sequence: CAIEKARGNYGYTF.

At least ten counts were recorded for this clonotype. The chain carries TRBV6-2 or TRBV6-3 and TRBJ2-7; D unclear. V lost 7 bases and J 3 bases, leaving 10 bases between the germline ends. Germline CDR1 reads MNHEY; CDR2 reads SVGEGT. The CDR3 is 12 residues long. The CDR3 region has the DNA TGTGCCAGCATGGGTTTTGGCTACGAGCAGTACTTC. Amino acids: CASMGFGYEQYF.

The chain combines TRBV6-5 with TRBJ1-5, with D possibly being TRBD1 (5 bases). CDR1 MNHEY and CDR2 SVGAGI come from the germline V gene. The CDR3 is 15 residues long. The V end was cut by 2 bases, the J end by 7 bases, with 15 bases between. CDR3 nucleotides: TGTGCCAGCAGTTACCTACAGGAACAATCGCAGCCCCAGCATTTT. Its translation: CASSYLQEQSQPQHF.

The V call is TRBV11-2, the J call TRBJ1-6; TRBD1 is a possible D gene (6 bases). This CDR3 has 15 amino acids. Germline CDR1 is SGHAT and CDR2 is FQNNGV. V was shortened by 5 bases and J by 9 bases, with 17 bases between the two germline ends. This CDR3 reads CASSAPPGATSPLHF. The CDR3 nucleotides are TGTGCCAGCAGCGCGCCTCCAGGGGCTACTTCACCCCTCCACTTT. Together with reference TRBV11-2 and TRBJ1-6, the CDR3 gives the full variable domain: EAGVAQSPRYKIIEKRQSVAFWCNPISGHATLYWYQQILGQGPKLLIQFQNNGVVDDSQLPKDRFSAERLKGVDSTLKIQPAKLEDSAVYLCASSAPPGATSPLHFGNGTRLTVT.

The gene calls are TRBV6-5 and TRBJ2-7, with 7 bases fitting TRBD1. Trimming removed 0 bases from V and 7 bases from J; junction bases left unmatched: 9. There are 15 residues in the CDR3. The V gene's germline CDR1 is MNHEY and CDR2 SVGAGI. The CDR3 here is CASSYSWTGEGEQYF. For the CDR3, the DNA is TGTGCCAGCAGTTACTCCTGGACAGGTGAAGGGGAGCAGTACTTC.

The gene calls are TRBV19 and TRBJ2-3; no clear D gene. Germline CDR1 is LNHDA and CDR2 is SQIVND (reference sequence). V dropped 3 bases and J dropped 3 bases, with 4 bases sitting between them. CDR3 size: 12 residues. The CDR3 region has the DNA TGTGCCAGTAGTATTAGGACAGATACGCAGTATTTT. Amino acids: CASSIRTDTQYF.

In its sample, this clonotype was seen many times. The chain couples TRBV12-3 or TRBV12-4 to TRBJ1-3, with D hard to call. Trimming took off 6 bases at V and 1 base at J, with 4 bases between the two ends. The CDR3 runs 12 residues. The CDR3 sequence: CASRASGNTIYF. The CDR3, as DNA: TGTGCCAGCAGGGCGTCTGGAAACACCATATATTTT.

Only a few counts were recorded for this clonotype. This sequence joins TRBV18 and TRBJ2-7; tentatively, D is TRBD1 (5 bases). This CDR3 comprises 14 residues. Germline assignment: CDR1 KGHSH and CDR2 LQKENI. V lost 3 bases to trimming and J lost 2 bases, with 11 bases between them. The CDR3 coding sequence is TGTGCCAGCTCACCGAGAAGGGGTCCCTACGAGCAGTACTTC. Its translation is CASSPRRGPYEQYF.

This clonotype was seen a handful of times. The CDR3 sequence: CASSYQGSGYGYTF. DNA of the CDR3: TGTGCCAGCAGTTATCAGGGTTCAGGCTATGGCTACACCTTC. The genes are TRBV6-2 or TRBV6-3 and TRBJ1-2; TRBD1 might be the D (5 bases). Germline CDR1 and CDR2: MNHEY and SVGEGT. V gave up 3 bases and J gave up 4 bases, with 12 bases separating them. CDR3 length equals 14 residues.